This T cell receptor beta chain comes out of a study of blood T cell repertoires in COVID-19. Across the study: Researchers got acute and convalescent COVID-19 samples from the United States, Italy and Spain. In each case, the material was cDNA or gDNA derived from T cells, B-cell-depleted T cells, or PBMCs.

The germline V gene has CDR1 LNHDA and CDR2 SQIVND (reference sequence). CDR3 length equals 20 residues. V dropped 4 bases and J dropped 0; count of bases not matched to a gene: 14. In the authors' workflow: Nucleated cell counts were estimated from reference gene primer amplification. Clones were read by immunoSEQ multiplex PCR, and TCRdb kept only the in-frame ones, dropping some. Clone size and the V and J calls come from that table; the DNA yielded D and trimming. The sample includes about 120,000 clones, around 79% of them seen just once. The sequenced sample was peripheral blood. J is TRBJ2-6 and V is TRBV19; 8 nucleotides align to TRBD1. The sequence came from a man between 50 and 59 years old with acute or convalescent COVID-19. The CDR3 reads CASSKRRGQGATSGANVLTF. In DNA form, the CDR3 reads TGTGCCAGTAGTAAACGGCGCGGGCAGGGGGCCACCTCTGGGGCCAACGTCCTGACTTTC. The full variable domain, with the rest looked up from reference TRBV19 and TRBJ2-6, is DGGITQSPKYLFRKEGQNVTLSCEQNLNHDAMYWYRQDPGQGLRLIYYSQIVNDFQKGDIAEGYSVSREKKESFPLTVTSAQKNPTAFYLCASSKRRGQGATSGANVLTFGAGSRLTVL.